This T cell receptor beta chain stems from a study of T cells in Graves' hyperthyroidism and ophthalmopathy. The overall study: At initial diagnosis, before any treatment had begun, peripheral blood was obtained.

TCR beta CDR3 regions were amplified from RNA. TCR CDR3 underwent first-round RT-PCR with the HTBI primer set. TCRdb recomputed calls from the multiplex PCR reads with MiXCR, one row per CDR3 protein. The sample yields 250,000 to 300,000 distinct CDR3 sequences, roughly 19% seen once. For this clonotype: Its target is not known.

The CDR3 spans 15 residues. Trimming removed 8 bases from V and 4 bases from J, with 18 bases in between. Study-wide points: Most thyroid-expanded clonotypes above 0.001 were also found in blood. Model predictions of ophthalmopathy came a median 6.5 months before onset.

The chain recombines TRBV12-3 or TRBV12-4 with TRBJ2-1; maybe TRBD1 (6 bases). Sample: blood. This clonotype was obtained from a man aged 50-59 years with Graves' ophthalmopathy. CDR3 amino acids: CASGPTGTPYNEQFF. CDR3 in DNA: TGTGCCAGCGGACCCACAGGGACCCCATACAATGAGCAGTTCTTC.